The 23 T cell receptor beta chains given below trace back to one sample, sequenced in a study of cytomegalovirus exposure and HLA in healthy donors. PCR primers comprised 60 Vbeta and 13 Jbeta primers. The protocol was immunoSEQ multiplex PCR, while the TCRdb copy is restricted to in-frame clones and leaves out a portion. The sample holds hundreds of thousands of clones; approximately 70% are singletons and the top ten take approximately 2.5%. Sequenced sample: PBMCs. The receptors come from a female donor in good health and CMV-seronegative.

The chain carries TRBV19 and TRBJ2-7, with 9 bases identical to TRBD2. Germline V gene lookup returns CDR1 LNHDA and CDR2 SQIVND (reference sequence). The CDR3 is 15 amino acids. The ends lost 3 bases at V and 0 bases at J; junction bases unmatched: 3. For the CDR3, the DNA is TGTGCCAGTAGTATCAGACTAGCGGACTCCTACGAGCAGTACTTC. Its protein is CASSIRLADSYEQYF. The full variable domain, completed using reference TRBV19 and TRBJ2-7, is DGGITQSPKYLFRKEGQNVTLSCEQNLNHDAMYWYRQDPGQGLRLIYYSQIVNDFQKGDIAEGYSVSREKKESFPLTVTSAQKNPTAFYLCASSIRLADSYEQYFGPGTRLTVT.

V gene TRBV28 combines with J gene TRBJ1-2; possible D gene TRBD1, 5 bases. The CDR3 runs 14 residues. Per the germline V gene, CDR1 is MDHEN and CDR2 is SYDVKM. V lost 10 bases, J lost 4 bases, and 19 bases lay in between. The CDR3, as DNA: TGTGCCATCCGAGAGGAGGGACGGACCTATGGCTACACCTTC. Its translation: CAIREEGRTYGYTF.

The chain employs TRBV2 and TRBJ1-3; no clear D. V lost 4 bases to trimming and J lost 1 base, with 8 bases between them. This CDR3 has 14 amino acids. The V gene's germline CDR1 is SNHLY and CDR2 FYNNEI. CDR3 coding DNA: TGTGCCAGCAGTGGTGGCAGGTCTGGAAACACCATATATTTT. Translated: CASSGGRSGNTIYF.

The rearrangement links TRBV27 to TRBJ2-5; 8 bases are a match to TRBD1. This CDR3 region has 14 residues. Trimming removed 5 bases from V and 6 bases from J; junction bases left unmatched: 8. Per the germline V gene, CDR1 is MNHEY and CDR2 is SMNVEV (reference sequence). The CDR3 sequence is CASSLDRGLKTQYF. In DNA, the CDR3 is TGTGCCAGCAGTCTCGACAGGGGTTTGAAGACCCAGTACTTC.

This clone was found a few times. The rearrangement joins TRBV19 to TRBJ1-1, with unresolved D. The V end was cut by 8 bases, the J end by 6 bases, with 13 bases between. This CDR3 has 12 residues. Germline loops: CDR1 LNHDA, CDR2 SQIVND (reference sequence). The CDR3 loop reads CASGVASAEAFF. In DNA, the CDR3 is TGTGCCAGTGGAGTAGCAAGTGCTGAAGCTTTCTTT.

The chain is built from TRBV10-3 and TRBJ2-5; D is perhaps TRBD2 (5 bases). The better agreement between TRBJ2-7 and the DNA end casts doubt on the J call. The CDR3 runs 16 residues. Germline V gives CDR1 ENHRY, CDR2 SYGVKD. In DNA form, the CDR3 reads TGTGCCATCAGTGACAATGGGGAGTCTCGCTCCTACGAGCAGTACTTC. It encodes CAISDNGESRSYEQYF.

The chain recombines TRBV7-8 with TRBJ2-2; the match to TRBD1 covers 7 bases. The CDR3 has 15 residues. The germline V gene has CDR1 SGHVS and CDR2 FQNEAQ. The V gene end was trimmed by 7 bases and the J gene end by 1 base; junction bases not matched to a gene: 6. The CDR3 region has the DNA TGTGCCAGCACCTGGGGACAGAAGAACACCGGGGAGCTGTTTTTT. This sequence encodes CASTWGQKNTGELFF. The full variable domain, with the rest looked up from reference TRBV7-8 and TRBJ2-2, is GAGVSQSPRYKVAKRGQDVALRCDPISGHVSLFWYQQALGQGPEFLTYFQNEAQLDKSGLPSDRFFAERPEGSVSTLKIQRTQQEDSAVYLCASTWGQKNTGELFFGEGSRLTVL.

The CDR3 loop reads CASSLYPQTSASYEQYF. DNA of the CDR3: TGTGCCAGCAGTTTATATCCCCAGACTAGCGCCTCCTACGAGCAGTACTTC. This rearrangement joins TRBV28 to TRBJ2-7; 8 bases are a match to TRBD2. V dropped 1 base and J dropped 0; count of bases not matched to a gene: 8. The germline V gene encodes CDR1 MDHEN and CDR2 SYDVKM. This CDR3 comprises 17 residues.

The rearrangement uses TRBV30 and TRBJ1-3; 7 nucleotides line up with TRBD1. The germline V gene has CDR1 GTSNPN and CDR2 SVGIG (reference sequence). Germline trimming cut 5 bases from V and 5 bases from J; bases unmatched to any gene: 18. This CDR3 has 17 amino acids. The DNA for the CDR3 is TGTGCCTGGCATTGGGGCAGAGCAGGGGGACTCCGAAACACCATATATTTT. Encoded protein: CAWHWGRAGGLRNTIYF.

The J gene is TRBJ2-7, the V gene TRBV6-1; no clear D gene. Looked up from germline, CDR1 is MNHNS and CDR2 is SASEGT. The CDR3 totals 11 residues. The ends were cut back, 7 bases at V and 4 bases at J, with 8 bases in the middle. The CDR3 loop is CASTPSYEQYF. The CDR3 nucleotides are TGTGCCAGCACCCCGTCGTACGAGCAGTACTTC.

CDR3 region: CASSLVRLAGGRTQYF. CDR3 bases: TGTGCCAGCAGCTTAGTACGACTAGCGGGAGGTCGGACCCAGTACTTC. The V call is TRBV7-8, the J call TRBJ2-5; 13 bases are a match to TRBD2. Germline V gene lookup returns CDR1 SGHVS and CDR2 FQNEAQ. The CDR3 runs to 16 residues. Trimming at V came to 1 base and at J to 7 bases, leaving 6 bases not matched to a gene.

Regarding this clone: An end of the junction does not agree with germline; a read error may underlie this. This chain links TRBV6-1 with TRBJ1-2; D uncertain. CDR1 is MNHNS, CDR2 SASEGT, per germline. This CDR3 region has 12 residues. CDR3 DNA sequence: TGTGCCAGCACCCAGTCCCTGCGCGAGGCGTCCTTC. Protein: CASTQSLREASF.

The count of this clone is one. V and J are TRBV19 and TRBJ2-2; D is possibly TRBD2 (6 bases). The ends were cut back, 7 bases at V and 6 bases at J, with 12 bases in the middle. The germline V gene encodes CDR1 LNHDA and CDR2 SQIVND (reference sequence). The CDR3 has 13 amino acids. The CDR3 loop reads CASMSWEAGELFF. DNA of the CDR3: TGTGCCAGTATGTCATGGGAGGCCGGGGAGCTGTTTTTT.

The rearrangement links TRBV27 to TRBJ2-7; D might be TRBD1 (6 bases). The CDR3 runs 14 residues. Deletions cut 8 bases from V and 1 base from J, with 15 bases between. The germline CDR1 and CDR2 sequences are MNHEY and SMNVEV (reference sequence). DNA for the CDR3: TGTGCCAGCGTTCCCCAGAGGGGGTCCTACGAGCAGTACTTC. Its protein product is CASVPQRGSYEQYF.

The chain uses TRBV6-1 and TRBJ1-2; 10 nucleotides agree with TRBD1. Germline-derived CDR1 and CDR2 are MNHNS and SASEGT. There are 12 residues in the CDR3. CDR3 DNA sequence: TGTGTGACAGGGGGCATTTACTATGGCTACACCTTC. Encoded protein: CVTGGIYYGYTF.

The genes are TRBV9 and TRBJ2-4, with a weak D call TRBD1 (6 bases). The CDR3 loop spans 14 amino acids. The germline V and J ends were trimmed by 0 bases and 5 bases, with 9 bases remaining between them. CDR1 and CDR2 (germline): SGDLS, YYNGEE. The CDR3 loop is CASSVGGGQNIQYF. CDR3 nucleotide sequence: TGTGCCAGCAGCGTAGGAGGGGGACAAAACATTCAGTACTTC.

The chain combines TRBV5-1 with TRBJ2-1; tentatively, D is TRBD1 (6 bases). CDR1 SGHRS and CDR2 YFSETQ come from the germline V gene. The CDR3 loop spans 17 amino acids. Trimming removed 2 bases at V and 6 bases at J, with 21 bases between. CDR3 sequence (DNA): TGCGCCAGCAGCTTCCACTTACAGGGCATCACGGGCAATGAGCAGTTCTTC. As protein: CASSFHLQGITGNEQFF.

The chain carries TRBV29-1 and TRBJ2-7; D possibly corresponds to TRBD1 (6 bases). V was cut by 5 bases and J by 0 bases, with 11 bases left in between. The CDR3 covers 13 residues. Germline assignment: CDR1 SQVTM and CDR2 ANQGSEA. The CDR3 is CSVRDTVSYEQYF. CDR3 nucleotides: TGCAGCGTTAGGGACACGGTCTCCTACGAGCAGTACTTC.

The J gene is TRBJ2-7, the V gene TRBV30; 9 bases agree with TRBD1. V gave up 4 bases and J gave up 1 base; unmatched junction bases: 2. The germline V gene encodes CDR1 GTSNPN and CDR2 SVGIG (reference sequence). CDR3 size: 13 residues. DNA of the CDR3: TGTGCCTGGACGACAGGGGGATCCTACGAGCAGTACTTC. This sequence encodes CAWTTGGSYEQYF.

J is TRBJ2-5 and V is TRBV6-1, with D perhaps matching TRBD1 (5 bases). V was trimmed by 7 bases and J by 3 bases, leaving 9 bases between them. Germline V gene lookup returns CDR1 MNHNS and CDR2 SASEGT. The CDR3 extends over 12 amino acids. The CDR3 DNA reads TGTGCCAGCACCGGACAAGAAGAGACCCAGTACTTC. Residues: CASTGQEETQYF.

This chain uses TRBV7-9 with TRBJ2-1; TRBD2 aligns across 11 bases. Trimming at V came to 11 bases and at J to 8 bases, leaving 14 bases not matched to a gene. Germline loops: CDR1 SEHNR, CDR2 FQNEAQ (reference sequence). CDR3 size: 15 residues. CDR3 sequence: CAGIDNSGRVDEQFF. Written as DNA, the CDR3 is TGTGCCGGGATTGACAATAGCGGGAGGGTTGATGAGCAGTTCTTC.

This clone was seen a single time. This chain uses TRBV6-1 with TRBJ1-2; no firm D call. The CDR3 extends over 13 amino acids. Trimming stripped 3 bases from V and 4 bases from J, with 9 bases between. CDR1 MNHNS and CDR2 SASEGT come from the germline V gene. The CDR3 loop reads CASSEERGYGYTF. The CDR3, as DNA: TGTGCCAGCAGTGAGGAGCGGGGCTATGGCTACACCTTC.

CDR3 in amino acids: CASSQRGTSGSPGGNEQFF. Written as DNA, the CDR3 is TGTGCCAGTAGCCAACGCGGGACTAGCGGGAGCCCAGGGGGGAATGAGCAGTTCTTC. The gene calls are TRBV19 and TRBJ2-1; 14 bases fit TRBD2. The CDR3 is made up of 19 amino acids. Trimming took 6 bases from V and 7 from J; bases not matched to a gene: 17. Germline CDR1 reads LNHDA; CDR2 reads SQIVND (reference sequence). Full variable domain (outside the CDR3, taken from reference TRBV19 and TRBJ2-1): DGGITQSPKYLFRKEGQNVTLSCEQNLNHDAMYWYRQDPGQGLRLIYYSQIVNDFQKGDIAEGYSVSREKKESFPLTVTSAQKNPTAFYLCASSQRGTSGSPGGNEQFFGPGTRLTVL.